This TCR beta chain was sequenced during a study of blood T cell repertoires in COVID-19. Study-level background: Specimens from acute and convalescent COVID-19 originated in the United States, Italy and Spain.

CDR1 and CDR2 from the germline V gene are SGDLS and YYNGEE. The V and J ends lost 6 bases and 5 bases, in that order; junction bases with no gene match: 7. The CDR3 is 14 residues long. Patients at the Seattle site were enrolled during active infection and followed longitudinally. This clone was seen once. In the original processing: Estimation of nucleated cell counts relied on the amplification of reference gene primers. The repertoire was sequenced with immunoSEQ multiplex PCR; TCRdb's copy has only in-frame clones and lacks some. V and J calls and clone size follow that table, whereas D and trimming were derived from the DNA. Of 87,000 or so clones listed, about 92% were seen once; the top ten hold about 6.7%.

This sequence originates from a young man with COVID-19, enrolled during active disease. The sequencing input was peripheral blood. The chain couples TRBV9 to TRBJ2-7, with 11 bases aligning to TRBD2. CDR3 in amino acids: CASTPGTSGNEQYF. CDR3 nucleotides: TGTGCCAGCACCCCGGGGACTAGCGGAAACGAGCAGTACTTC. The full variable domain, completed using reference TRBV9 and TRBJ2-7, is DSGVTQTPKHLITATGQRVTLRCSPRSGDLSVYWYQQSLDQGLQFLIQYYNGEERAKGNILERFSAQQFPDLHSELNLSSLELGDSALYFCASTPGTSGNEQYFGPGTRLTVT.